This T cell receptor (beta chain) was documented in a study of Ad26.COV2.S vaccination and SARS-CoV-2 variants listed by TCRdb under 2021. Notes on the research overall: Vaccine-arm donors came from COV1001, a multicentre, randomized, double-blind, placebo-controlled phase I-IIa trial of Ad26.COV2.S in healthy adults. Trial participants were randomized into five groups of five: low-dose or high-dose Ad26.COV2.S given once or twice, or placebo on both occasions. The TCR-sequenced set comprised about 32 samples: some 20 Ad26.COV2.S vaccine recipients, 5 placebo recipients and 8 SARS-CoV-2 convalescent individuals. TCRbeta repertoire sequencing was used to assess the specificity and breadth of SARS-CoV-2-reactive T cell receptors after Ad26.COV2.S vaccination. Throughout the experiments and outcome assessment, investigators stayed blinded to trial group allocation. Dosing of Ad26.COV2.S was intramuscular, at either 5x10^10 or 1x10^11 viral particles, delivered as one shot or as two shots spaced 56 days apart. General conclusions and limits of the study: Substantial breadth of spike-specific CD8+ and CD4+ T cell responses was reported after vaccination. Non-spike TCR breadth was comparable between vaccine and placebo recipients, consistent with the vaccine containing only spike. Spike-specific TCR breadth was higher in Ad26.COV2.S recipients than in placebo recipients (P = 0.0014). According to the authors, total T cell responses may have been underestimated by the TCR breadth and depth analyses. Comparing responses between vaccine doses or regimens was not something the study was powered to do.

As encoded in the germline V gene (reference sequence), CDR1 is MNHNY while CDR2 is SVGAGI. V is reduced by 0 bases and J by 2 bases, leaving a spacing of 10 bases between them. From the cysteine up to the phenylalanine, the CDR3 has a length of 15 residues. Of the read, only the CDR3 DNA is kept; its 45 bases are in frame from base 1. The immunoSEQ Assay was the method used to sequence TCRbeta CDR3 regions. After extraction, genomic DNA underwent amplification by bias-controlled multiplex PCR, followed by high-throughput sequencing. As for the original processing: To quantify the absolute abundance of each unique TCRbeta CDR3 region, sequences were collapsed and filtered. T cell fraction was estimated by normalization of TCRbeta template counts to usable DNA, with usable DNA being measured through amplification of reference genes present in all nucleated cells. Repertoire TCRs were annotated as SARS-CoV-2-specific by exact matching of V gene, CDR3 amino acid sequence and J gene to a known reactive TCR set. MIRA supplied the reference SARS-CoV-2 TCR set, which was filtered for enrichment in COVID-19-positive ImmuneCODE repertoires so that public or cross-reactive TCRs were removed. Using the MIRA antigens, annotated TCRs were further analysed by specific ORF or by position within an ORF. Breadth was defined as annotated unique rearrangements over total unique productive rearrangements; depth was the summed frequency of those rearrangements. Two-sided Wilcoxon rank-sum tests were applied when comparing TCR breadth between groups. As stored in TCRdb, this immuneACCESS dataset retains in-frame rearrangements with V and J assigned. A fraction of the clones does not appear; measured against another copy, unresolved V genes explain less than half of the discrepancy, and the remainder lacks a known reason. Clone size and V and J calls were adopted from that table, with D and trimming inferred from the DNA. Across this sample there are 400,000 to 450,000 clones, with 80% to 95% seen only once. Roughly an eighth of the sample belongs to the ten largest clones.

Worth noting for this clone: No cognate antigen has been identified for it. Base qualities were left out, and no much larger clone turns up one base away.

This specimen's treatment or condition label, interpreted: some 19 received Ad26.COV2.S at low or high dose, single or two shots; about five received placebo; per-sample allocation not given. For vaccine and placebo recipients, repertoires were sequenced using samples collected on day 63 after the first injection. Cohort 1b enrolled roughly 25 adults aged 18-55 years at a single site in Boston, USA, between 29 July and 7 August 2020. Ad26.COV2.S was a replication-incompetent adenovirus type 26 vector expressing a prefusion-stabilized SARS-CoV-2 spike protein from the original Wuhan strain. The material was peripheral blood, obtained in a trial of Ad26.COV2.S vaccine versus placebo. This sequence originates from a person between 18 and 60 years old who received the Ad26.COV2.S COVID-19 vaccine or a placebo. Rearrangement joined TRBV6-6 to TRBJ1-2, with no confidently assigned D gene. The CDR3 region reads CASSYSEGFNYGYTF. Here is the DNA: TGTGCCAGCAGTTACTCAGAGGGTTTCAACTATGGCTACACCTTC.